These T cell receptor beta chains were read from a single sample in a study of shared clonotypes between healthy human individuals. Only in-frame clones appear in the TCRdb table, and some are missing; sequencing was by immunoSEQ multiplex PCR. Among some 2,400,000 clones listed, 90% to 97% were seen once. What was sequenced was naive CD4+ T cells sorted from blood. All receptors derive from a man between 18 and 35 years old in good health. Each CDR3 is given with its conserved first and last residue. Each record gives: V gene, J gene, CDR3 protein.

v_call: TRBV4-1; j_call: TRBJ2-7; cdr3_aa: CASRAIGGGRTTYEQYF
v_call: TRBV18; j_call: TRBJ2-1; cdr3_aa: CASSLSGKPYNEQFF
v_call: TRBV11-2; j_call: TRBJ2-3; cdr3_aa: CASSLALVTDTQYF
v_call: TRBV5-1; j_call: TRBJ1-1; cdr3_aa: CASSAGTSNTEAFF
v_call: TRBV7-9; j_call: TRBJ1-1; cdr3_aa: CASSLIMNTEAFF
v_call: TRBV2; j_call: TRBJ1-2; cdr3_aa: CASSDLGVYGYTF
v_call: TRBV18; j_call: TRBJ2-5; cdr3_aa: CASSPPGEETQYF
v_call: TRBV11-2; j_call: TRBJ2-2; cdr3_aa: CASSQGVGGYTGELFF
v_call: TRBV30; j_call: TRBJ1-6; cdr3_aa: CAWNPEGAAPLHF
v_call: TRBV7-2; j_call: TRBJ1-5; cdr3_aa: CASSSQGSNQPQHF
v_call: TRBV5-1; j_call: TRBJ1-6; cdr3_aa: CASRFTGGANSPLHF
v_call: TRBV27; j_call: TRBJ1-6; cdr3_aa: CASSFDRTPPLHF
v_call: TRBV10-1; j_call: TRBJ1-1; cdr3_aa: CASSLDRRAGEAFF
v_call: TRBV25-1; j_call: TRBJ2-7; cdr3_aa: CASSDTGYEQYF
v_call: TRBV5-1; j_call: TRBJ1-1; cdr3_aa: CASSLSAGVNTEAFF
v_call: TRBV29-1; j_call: TRBJ1-2; cdr3_aa: CSVGGPELNYGYTF
v_call: TRBV4-1; j_call: TRBJ2-7; cdr3_aa: CASSQGIAGGPPYEQYF
v_call: TRBV7-9; j_call: TRBJ1-6; cdr3_aa: CASSLDLGQGARNSPLHF
v_call: TRBV9; j_call: TRBJ1-6; cdr3_aa: CASSVKGEPPLHF
v_call: TRBV10-2; j_call: TRBJ2-7; cdr3_aa: CASSDSPNGFYEQYF
v_call: TRBV5-1; j_call: TRBJ2-7; cdr3_aa: CASSPSGSSYEQYF
v_call: TRBV7-9; j_call: TRBJ2-3; cdr3_aa: CASSPQTGPTDTQYF
v_call: TRBV27; j_call: TRBJ1-2; cdr3_aa: CASSLKGTGVNYGYTF
v_call: TRBV7-9; j_call: TRBJ1-6; cdr3_aa: CASSETGGGTNSPLHF
v_call: TRBV9; j_call: TRBJ2-7; cdr3_aa: CASSVGTENYEQYF
v_call: TRBV11-2; j_call: TRBJ2-1; cdr3_aa: CASSKGGQGAGEQFF
v_call: TRBV30; j_call: TRBJ1-5; cdr3_aa: CARKDRGRDQPQHF
v_call: TRBV5-1; j_call: TRBJ2-1; cdr3_aa: CASSTGPGTGMVYNEQFF
v_call: TRBV6-5; j_call: TRBJ1-2; cdr3_aa: CASSYSTQGNGYTF
v_call: TRBV11-3; j_call: TRBJ2-3; cdr3_aa: CASSLGQRGAADTQYF
v_call: TRBV5-1; j_call: TRBJ1-1; cdr3_aa: CASSLDSLNTEAFF
v_call: TRBV7-9; j_call: TRBJ1-4; cdr3_aa: CASSSSSAAANEKLFF
v_call: TRBV2; j_call: TRBJ2-7; cdr3_aa: CASTWDRVYEQYF
v_call: TRBV6-5; j_call: TRBJ2-2; cdr3_aa: CASSYGLAGSGELFF
v_call: TRBV6-1; j_call: TRBJ2-1; cdr3_aa: CASSPAGYPSEQFF
v_call: TRBV5-5; j_call: TRBJ2-7; cdr3_aa: CASSLAGTEAYEQYF
v_call: TRBV21-1; j_call: TRBJ2-5; cdr3_aa: CASSKGDRGPRETQYF
v_call: TRBV5-1; j_call: TRBJ2-2; cdr3_aa: CASRPRTNTGELFF
v_call: TRBV6-1; j_call: TRBJ2-5; cdr3_aa: CATGLAGGETQYF
v_call: TRBV4-2; j_call: TRBJ2-3; cdr3_aa: CASSPGGASATDTQYF
v_call: TRBV11-3; j_call: TRBJ2-1; cdr3_aa: CASSLGGIYNEQFF
v_call: TRBV7-9; j_call: TRBJ1-2; cdr3_aa: CASSLGQSYGYTF
v_call: TRBV10-1; j_call: TRBJ2-7; cdr3_aa: CASSPYRGEQYF
v_call: TRBV30; j_call: TRBJ2-7; cdr3_aa: CACGAGYEQYF
v_call: TRBV29-1; j_call: TRBJ1-1; cdr3_aa: CSVGRDTEAFF
v_call: TRBV5-1; j_call: TRBJ2-5; cdr3_aa: CASSRTGLQETQYF
v_call: TRBV5-1; j_call: TRBJ1-6; cdr3_aa: CASSWVGLSYNSPLHF
v_call: TRBV7-2; j_call: TRBJ2-1; cdr3_aa: CASSLAGFNNEQFF
v_call: TRBV15; j_call: TRBJ1-3; cdr3_aa: CATSSTDYGNTIYF
v_call: TRBV28; j_call: TRBJ2-7; cdr3_aa: CASSLRGAYEQYF
v_call: TRBV6-6; j_call: TRBJ1-5; cdr3_aa: CASSYGQAPNQPQHF
v_call: TRBV9; j_call: TRBJ1-5; cdr3_aa: CASSRTGNQPQHF